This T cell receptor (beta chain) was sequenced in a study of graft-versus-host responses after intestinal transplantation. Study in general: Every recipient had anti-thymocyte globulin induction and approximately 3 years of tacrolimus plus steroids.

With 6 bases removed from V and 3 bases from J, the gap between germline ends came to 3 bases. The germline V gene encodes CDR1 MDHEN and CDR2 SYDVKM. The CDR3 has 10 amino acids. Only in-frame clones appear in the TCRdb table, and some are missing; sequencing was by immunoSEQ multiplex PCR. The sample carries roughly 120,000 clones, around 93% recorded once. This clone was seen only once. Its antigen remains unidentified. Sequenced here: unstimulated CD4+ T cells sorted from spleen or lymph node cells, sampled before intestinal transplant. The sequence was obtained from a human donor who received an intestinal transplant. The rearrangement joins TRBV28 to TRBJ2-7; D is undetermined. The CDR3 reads CASRSYEQYF. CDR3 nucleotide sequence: TGTGCCAGCAGAAGCTACGAGCAGTACTTC.